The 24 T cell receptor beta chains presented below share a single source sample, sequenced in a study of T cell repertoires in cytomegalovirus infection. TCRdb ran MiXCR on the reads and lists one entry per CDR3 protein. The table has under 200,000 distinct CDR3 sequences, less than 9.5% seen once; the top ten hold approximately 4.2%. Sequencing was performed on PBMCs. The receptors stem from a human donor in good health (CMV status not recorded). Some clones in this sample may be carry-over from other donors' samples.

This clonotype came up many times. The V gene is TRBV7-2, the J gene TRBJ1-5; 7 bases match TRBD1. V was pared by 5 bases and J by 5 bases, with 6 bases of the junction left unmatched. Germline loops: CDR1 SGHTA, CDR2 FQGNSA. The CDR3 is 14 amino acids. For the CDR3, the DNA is TGTGCCAGCAGCCAGGACAGGATAGATCAGCCCCAGCATTTT. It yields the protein CASSQDRIDQPQHF.

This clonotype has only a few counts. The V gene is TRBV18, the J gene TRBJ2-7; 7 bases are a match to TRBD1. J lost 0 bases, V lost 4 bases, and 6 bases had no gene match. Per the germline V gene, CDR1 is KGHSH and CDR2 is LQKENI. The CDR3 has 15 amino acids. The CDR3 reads CASSLSTGTSYEQYF. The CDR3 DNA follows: TGTGCCAGCTCACTTTCGACAGGGACCTCCTACGAGCAGTACTTC.

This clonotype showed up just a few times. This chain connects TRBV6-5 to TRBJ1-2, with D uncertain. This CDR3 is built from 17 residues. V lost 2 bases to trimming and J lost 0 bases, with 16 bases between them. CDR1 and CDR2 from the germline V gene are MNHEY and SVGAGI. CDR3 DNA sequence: TGTGCCAGCAGTTACACAAGAACACCGTTGGCTAACTATGGCTACACCTTC. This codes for CASSYTRTPLANYGYTF.

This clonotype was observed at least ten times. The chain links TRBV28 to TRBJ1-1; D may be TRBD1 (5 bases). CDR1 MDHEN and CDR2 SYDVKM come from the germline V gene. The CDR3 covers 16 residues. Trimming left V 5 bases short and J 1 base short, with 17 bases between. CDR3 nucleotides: TGTGCCAGCAGTATCGCCACAGGCGCGGGGAACACTGAAGCTTTCTTT. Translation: CASSIATGAGNTEAFF.

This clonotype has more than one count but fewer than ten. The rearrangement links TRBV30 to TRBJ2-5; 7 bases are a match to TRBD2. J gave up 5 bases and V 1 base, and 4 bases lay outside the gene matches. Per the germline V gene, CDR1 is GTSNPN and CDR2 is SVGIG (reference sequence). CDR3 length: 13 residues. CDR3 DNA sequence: TGTGCCTGGAGTGCGGGGGGTCTGGAGACCCAGTACTTC. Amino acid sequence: CAWSAGGLETQYF. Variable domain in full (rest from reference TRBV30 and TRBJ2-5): SQTIHQWPATLVQPVGSPLSLECTVEGTSNPNLYWYRQAAGRGLQLLFYSVGIGQISSEVPQNLSASRPQDRQFILSSKKLLLSDSGFYLCAWSAGGLETQYFGPGTRLLVL.

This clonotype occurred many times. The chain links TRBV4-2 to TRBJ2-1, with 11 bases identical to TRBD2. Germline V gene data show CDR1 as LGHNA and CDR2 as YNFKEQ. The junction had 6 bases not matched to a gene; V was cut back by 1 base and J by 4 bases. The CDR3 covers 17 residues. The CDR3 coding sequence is TGTGCCAGCAGCCAAGTTAGCGGGGGGGCCGTATACAATGAGCAGTTCTTC. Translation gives CASSQVSGGAVYNEQFF.

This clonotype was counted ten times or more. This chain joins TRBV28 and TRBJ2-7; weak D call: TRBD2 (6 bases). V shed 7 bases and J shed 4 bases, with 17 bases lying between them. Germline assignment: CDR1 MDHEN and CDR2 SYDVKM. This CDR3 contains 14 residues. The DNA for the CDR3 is TGTGCCAGCACCCTCGGTGGCGGGGCTTACGAGCAGTACTTC. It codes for CASTLGGGAYEQYF. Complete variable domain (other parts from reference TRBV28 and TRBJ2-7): DVKVTQSSRYLVKRTGEKVFLECVQDMDHENMFWYRQDPGLGLRLIYFSYDVKMKEKGDIPEGYSVSREKKERFSLILESASTNQTSMYLCASTLGGGAYEQYFGPGTRLTVT.

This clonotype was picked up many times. As DNA, the CDR3 is TGTGCCAGCAGCTTAGCGGCAGGGGGCGGCCAGCCCCAGCATTTT. Amino acids: CASSLAAGGGQPQHF. The chain carries TRBV7-2 and TRBJ1-5; TRBD1 agrees at 8 bases. Germline V gene data show CDR1 as SGHTA and CDR2 as FQGNSA. J lost 7 bases, V lost 0 bases, and 5 bases had no gene match. The CDR3 loop spans 15 amino acids. Looking up the rest from reference TRBV7-2 and TRBJ1-5 gives the full variable domain: GAGVSQSPSNKVTEKGKDVELRCDPISGHTALYWYRQSLGQGLEFLIYFQGNSAPDKSGLPSDRFSAERTGGSVSTLTIQRTQQEDSAVYLCASSLAAGGGQPQHFGDGTRLSIL.

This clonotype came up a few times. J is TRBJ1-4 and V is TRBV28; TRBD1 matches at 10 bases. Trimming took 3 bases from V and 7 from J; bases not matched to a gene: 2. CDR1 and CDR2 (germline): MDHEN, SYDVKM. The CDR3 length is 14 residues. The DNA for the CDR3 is TGTGCCAGCAGTTTGGACAGGGGGACTGAAAAACTGTTTTTT. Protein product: CASSLDRGTEKLFF.

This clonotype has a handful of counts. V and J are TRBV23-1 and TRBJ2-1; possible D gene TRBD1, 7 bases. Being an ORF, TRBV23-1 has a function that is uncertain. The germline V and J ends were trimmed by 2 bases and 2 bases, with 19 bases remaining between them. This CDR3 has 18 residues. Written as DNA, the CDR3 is TGCGCCAGCAGTCAACCAGGGGGTCGGGAGATCCCCTACAATGAGCAGTTCTTC. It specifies CASSQPGGREIPYNEQFF.

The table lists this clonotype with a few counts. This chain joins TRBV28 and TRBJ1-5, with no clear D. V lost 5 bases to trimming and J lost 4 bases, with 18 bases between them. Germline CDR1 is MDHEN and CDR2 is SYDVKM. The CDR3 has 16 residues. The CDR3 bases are TGTGCCAGCAGTCGGGGAGCAACCCGAAGGAATCAGCCCCAGCATTTT. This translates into CASSRGATRRNQPQHF.

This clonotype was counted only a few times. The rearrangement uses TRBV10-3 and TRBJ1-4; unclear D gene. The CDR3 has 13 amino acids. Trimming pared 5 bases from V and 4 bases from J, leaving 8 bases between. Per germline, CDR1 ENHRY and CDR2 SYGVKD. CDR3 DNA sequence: TGTGCCATCAGTCACGGGGTTAATGAAAAACTGTTTTTT. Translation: CAISHGVNEKLFF.

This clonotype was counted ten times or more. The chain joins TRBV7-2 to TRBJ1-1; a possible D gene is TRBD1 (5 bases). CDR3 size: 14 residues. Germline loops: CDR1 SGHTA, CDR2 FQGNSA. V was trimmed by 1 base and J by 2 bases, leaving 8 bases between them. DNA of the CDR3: TGTGCCAGCAGCTTAGTAACAGGAAACACTGAAGCTTTCTTT. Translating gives CASSLVTGNTEAFF.

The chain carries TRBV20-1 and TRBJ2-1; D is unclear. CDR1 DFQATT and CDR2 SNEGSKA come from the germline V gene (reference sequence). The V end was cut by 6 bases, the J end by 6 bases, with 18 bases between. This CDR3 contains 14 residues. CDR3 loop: CSAGAVGRTNEQFF. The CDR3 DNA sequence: TGCAGTGCGGGCGCGGTCGGGCGGACCAATGAGCAGTTCTTC.

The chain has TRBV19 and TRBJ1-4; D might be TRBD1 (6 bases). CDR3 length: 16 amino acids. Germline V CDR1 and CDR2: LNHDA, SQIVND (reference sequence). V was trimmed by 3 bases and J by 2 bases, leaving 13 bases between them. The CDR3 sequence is CASSIGGARTNEKLFF. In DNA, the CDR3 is TGTGCCAGTAGTATCGGGGGCGCTCGGACTAATGAAAAACTGTTTTTT.

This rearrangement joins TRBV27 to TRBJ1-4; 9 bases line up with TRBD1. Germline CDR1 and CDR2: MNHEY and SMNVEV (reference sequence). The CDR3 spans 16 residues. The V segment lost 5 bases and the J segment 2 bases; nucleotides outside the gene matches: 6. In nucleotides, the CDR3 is TGTGCCAGCAGTACCGGGACAGGGACCACTAATGAAAAACTGTTTTTT. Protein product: CASSTGTGTTNEKLFF.

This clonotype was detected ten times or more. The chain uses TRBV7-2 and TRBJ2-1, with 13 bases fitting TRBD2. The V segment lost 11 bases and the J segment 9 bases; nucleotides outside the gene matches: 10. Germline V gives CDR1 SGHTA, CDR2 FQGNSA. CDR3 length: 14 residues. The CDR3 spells CAEATSGRSLEQFF. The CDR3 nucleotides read TGTGCCGAAGCGACTAGCGGGAGGAGCCTTGAGCAGTTCTTC.

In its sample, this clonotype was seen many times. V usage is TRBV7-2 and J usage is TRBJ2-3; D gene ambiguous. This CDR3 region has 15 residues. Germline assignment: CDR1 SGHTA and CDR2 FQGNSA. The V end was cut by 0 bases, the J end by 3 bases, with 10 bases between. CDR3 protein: CASSLAGLRTDTQYF. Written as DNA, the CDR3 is TGTGCCAGCAGCTTAGCTGGTTTAAGGACAGATACGCAGTATTTT.

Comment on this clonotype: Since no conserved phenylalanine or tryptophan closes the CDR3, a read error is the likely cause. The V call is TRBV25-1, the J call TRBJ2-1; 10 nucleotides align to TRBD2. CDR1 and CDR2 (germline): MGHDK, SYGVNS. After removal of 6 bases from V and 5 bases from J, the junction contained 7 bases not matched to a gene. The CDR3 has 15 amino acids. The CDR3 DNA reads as TGTGCCAGCAGCTTAGCGGGGGGACGAAACAATGAGCAGTTCTTA. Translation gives CASSLAGGRNNEQFL.

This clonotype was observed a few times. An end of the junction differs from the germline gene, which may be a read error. For the CDR3, the DNA is TGTGCCAGCACCGCTAGCGGGAGCCACAATGAGCAGTTCTTC. Translated: CASTASGSHNEQFF. The chain combines TRBV4-1 with TRBJ2-1; 10 bases line up with TRBD2. CDR1 is MGHRA, CDR2 YSYEKL, per germline. The CDR3 spans 14 residues.

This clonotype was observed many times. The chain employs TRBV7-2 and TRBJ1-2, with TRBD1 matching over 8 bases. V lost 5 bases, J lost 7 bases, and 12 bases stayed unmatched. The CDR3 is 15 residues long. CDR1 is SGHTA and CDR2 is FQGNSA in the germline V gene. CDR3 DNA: TGTGCCAGCAGCCTCAAGGGGCCAGGGGGCGCTGGCTACACCTTC. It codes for CASSLKGPGGAGYTF. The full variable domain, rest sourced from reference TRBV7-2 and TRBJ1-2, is GAGVSQSPSNKVTEKGKDVELRCDPISGHTALYWYRQSLGQGLEFLIYFQGNSAPDKSGLPSDRFSAERTGGSVSTLTIQRTQQEDSAVYLCASSLKGPGGAGYTFGSGTRLTVV.

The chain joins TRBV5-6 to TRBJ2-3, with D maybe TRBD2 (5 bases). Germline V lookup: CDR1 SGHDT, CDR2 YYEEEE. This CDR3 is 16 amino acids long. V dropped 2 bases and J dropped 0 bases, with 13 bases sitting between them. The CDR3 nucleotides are TGTGCCAGCAGCTTAGGGCTCGGGATCAGCACAGATACGCAGTATTTT. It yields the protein CASSLGLGISTDTQYF.

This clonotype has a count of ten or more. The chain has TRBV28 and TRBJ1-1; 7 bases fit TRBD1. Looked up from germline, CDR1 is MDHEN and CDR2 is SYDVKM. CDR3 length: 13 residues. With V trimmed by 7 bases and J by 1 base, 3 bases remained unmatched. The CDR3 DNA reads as TGTGCCAGCACCTGGGACAGGAACACTGAAGCTTTCTTT. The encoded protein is CASTWDRNTEAFF.

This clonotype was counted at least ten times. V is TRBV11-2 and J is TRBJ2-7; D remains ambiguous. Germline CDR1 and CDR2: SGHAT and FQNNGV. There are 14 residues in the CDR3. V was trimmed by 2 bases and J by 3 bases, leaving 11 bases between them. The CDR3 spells CASSLISSGYEQYF. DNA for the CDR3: TGTGCCAGCAGCTTAATCTCCAGTGGCTACGAGCAGTACTTC.